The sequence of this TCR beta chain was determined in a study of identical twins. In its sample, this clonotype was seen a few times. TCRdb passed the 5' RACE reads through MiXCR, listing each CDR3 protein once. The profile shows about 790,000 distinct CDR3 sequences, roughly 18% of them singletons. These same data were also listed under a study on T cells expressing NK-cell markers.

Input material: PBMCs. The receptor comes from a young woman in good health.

In nucleotides, the CDR3 is TGTGCCATATGCCCCGGCCCCCAGGGAGAGACCCAGTACTTC. The encoded protein is CAICPGPQGETQYF. This sequence joins TRBV10-3 and TRBJ2-5, with D possibly TRBD1 on 5 matching bases. CDR1 and CDR2 from the germline V gene are ENHRY and SYGVKD. The CDR3 contains 14 residues. Deletions cut 9 bases from V and 4 bases from J, with 18 bases between.